This TCR beta chain originates from a study of T cells after somatic rescue of genetic block. Data came from immunoSEQ multiplex PCR; TCRdb stores just in-frame clones and leaves some out. The sample has tens of thousands of clones, around 90% seen once. There are 15 residues in the CDR3. From germline, CDR1 is LNHDA and CDR2 SQIVND (reference sequence). The germline V and J ends were trimmed by 6 bases and 1 base, with 14 bases remaining between them. The V call is TRBV19, the J call TRBJ2-3; the D gene is possibly TRBD2 (6 bases). Sequenced input: peripheral blood mononuclear cells (PBMCs). This clonotype originated in a woman aged 18-30 years. DNA for the CDR3: TGTGCCAGTAGGGGCGGGGCGGGCGGCACAGATACGCAGTATTTT. Translated: CASRGGAGGTDTQYF.